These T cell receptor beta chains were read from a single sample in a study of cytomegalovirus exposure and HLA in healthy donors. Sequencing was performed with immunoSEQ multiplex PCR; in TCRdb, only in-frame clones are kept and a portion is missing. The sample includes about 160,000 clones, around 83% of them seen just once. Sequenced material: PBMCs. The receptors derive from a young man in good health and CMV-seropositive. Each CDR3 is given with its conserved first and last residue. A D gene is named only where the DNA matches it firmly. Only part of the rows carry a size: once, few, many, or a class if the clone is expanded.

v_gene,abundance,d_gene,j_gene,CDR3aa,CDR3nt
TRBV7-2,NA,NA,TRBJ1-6,CASSLEGGNSPLHF,TGTGCCAGCAGCTTAGAGGGCGGGAATTCACCCCTCCACTTT
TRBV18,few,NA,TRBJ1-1,CASSSGGNTEAFF,TGTGCCAGCTCATCCGGAGGGAACACTGAAGCTTTCTTT
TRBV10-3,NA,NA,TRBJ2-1,CAISESRNTDGEQFF,TGTGCCATCAGTGAGTCGAGAAATACAGACGGTGAGCAGTTCTTC
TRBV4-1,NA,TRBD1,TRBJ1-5,CASSPEGQGDQPQHF,TGCGCCAGCAGCCCAGAGGGACAGGGGGATCAGCCCCAGCATTTT
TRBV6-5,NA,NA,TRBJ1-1,CASGQLVNTEAFF,TGTGCCAGCGGACAGTTGGTGAACACTGAAGCTTTCTTT
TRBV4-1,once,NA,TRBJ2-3,CASSQTIQSSTDTQYF,TGCGCCAGCAGCCAAACCATACAGAGCTCCACAGATACGCAGTATTTT
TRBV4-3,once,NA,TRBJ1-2,CASSQDLGGVQYGYTF,TGCGCCAGCAGCCAAGATCTCGGAGGGGTACAATATGGCTACACCTTC
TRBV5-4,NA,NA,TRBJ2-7,CASSLGDSNYEQYF,TGTGCCAGCAGCTTGGGAGACAGTAACTACGAGCAGTACTTC
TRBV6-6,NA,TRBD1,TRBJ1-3,CASSPGTGFSGNTIYF,TGTGCCAGCAGCCCAGGGACAGGCTTCTCTGGAAACACCATATATTTT
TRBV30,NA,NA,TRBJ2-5,CAWNGGNQETQYF,TGTGCCTGGAATGGAGGGAACCAAGAGACCCAGTACTTC
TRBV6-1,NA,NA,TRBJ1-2,CASSEGMIRSNYGYTF,TGTGCCAGCAGTGAAGGGATGATTAGGAGTAACTATGGCTACACCTTC
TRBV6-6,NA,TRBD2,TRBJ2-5,CATSVGGGETQYF,TGTGCCACCTCCGTGGGGGGAGGGGAGACCCAGTACTTC
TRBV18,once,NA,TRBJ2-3,CASSPKPTDTQYF,TGTGCCAGCTCACCAAAGCCCACAGATACGCAGTATTTT
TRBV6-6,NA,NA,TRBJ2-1,CASSQTGSSYNEQFF,TGTGCCAGCAGCCAAACAGGGAGCTCCTACAATGAGCAGTTCTTC
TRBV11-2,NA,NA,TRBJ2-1,CASLLSWSSYNEQFF,TGTGCCAGCCTACTAAGCTGGAGCTCCTACAATGAGCAGTTCTTC
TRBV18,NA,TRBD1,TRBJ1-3,CASSRTGTDYGNTIYF,TGTGCCAGCTCACGAACCGGGACAGACTATGGAAACACCATATATTTT
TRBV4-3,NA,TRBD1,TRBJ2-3,CASSQDGTVDTQYF,TGCGCCAGCAGCCAAGATGGGACAGTAGATACGCAGTATTTT
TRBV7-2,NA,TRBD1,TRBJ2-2,CASSSVPGQGSNTGELFF,TGTGCCAGCAGCTCCGTCCCGGGACAGGGTAGTAACACCGGGGAGCTGTTTTTT
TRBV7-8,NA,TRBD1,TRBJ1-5,CASSLAGQGRNQPQHF,TGTGCCAGCAGCTTAGCGGGACAGGGGCGCAATCAGCCCCAGCATTTT
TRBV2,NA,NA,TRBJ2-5,CASSEGRGASLETQYF,TGTGCCAGCAGTGAAGGTCGGGGGGCAAGTTTAGAGACCCAGTACTTC
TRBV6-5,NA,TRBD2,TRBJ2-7,CASSYSTSGRDEQYF,TGTGCCAGCAGTTACTCGACTAGCGGGAGAGACGAGCAGTACTTC
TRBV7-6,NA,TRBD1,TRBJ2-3,CASSFQGTGGTDMQYF,TGTGCCAGCAGTTTTCAAGGGACAGGGGGCACAGATATGCAGTATTTT
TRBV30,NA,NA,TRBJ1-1,CAWSAVNTEAFF,TGTGCCTGGAGTGCGGTGAACACTGAAGCTTTCTTT
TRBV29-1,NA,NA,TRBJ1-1,CSVTIAAGVTEAFF,TGCAGCGTGACCATTGCCGCAGGGGTAACTGAAGCTTTCTTT
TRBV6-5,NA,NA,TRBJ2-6,CASSYSGAGANVLTF,TGTGCCAGCAGTTACTCAGGGGCTGGGGCCAACGTCCTGACTTTC
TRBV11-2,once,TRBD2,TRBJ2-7,CASSPLRGATPEQYF,TGTGCCAGCAGCCCTTTGCGGGGGGCGACACCCGAGCAGTACTTC
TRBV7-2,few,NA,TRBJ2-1,CASSPVAGNRGQFF,TGTGCCAGCAGCCCGGTCGCGGGGAACCGGGGGCAGTTCTTC
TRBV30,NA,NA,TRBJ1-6,CAWARSSNSPLHF,TGTGCCTGGGCCAGGTCCTCGAATTCACCCCTCCACTTT
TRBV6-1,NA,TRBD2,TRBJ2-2,CASSEGTRAPGELFF,TGTGCCAGCAGTGAAGGGACTAGGGCCCCCGGGGAGCTGTTTTTT
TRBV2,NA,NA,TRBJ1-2,CASSRVPIYGYTF,TGTGCCAGCAGTCGGGTTCCCATCTATGGCTACACCTTC
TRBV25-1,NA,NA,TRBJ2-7,CASRDGRVGYEQYF,TGTGCCAGCAGGGATGGGCGGGTCGGGTACGAGCAGTACTTC
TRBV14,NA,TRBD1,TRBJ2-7,CASSPGQNYEQYF,TGTGCCAGCAGCCCGGGACAGAACTACGAGCAGTACTTC
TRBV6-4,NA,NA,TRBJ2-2,CASSAGDTGELFF,TGTGCCAGCAGTGCAGGGGACACCGGGGAGCTGTTTTTT
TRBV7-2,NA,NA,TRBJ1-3,CASSSGEHTIYF,TGTGCCAGCAGCTCAGGGGAACACACCATATATTTT
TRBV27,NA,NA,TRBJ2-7,CASSLGRAYEQYF,TGTGCCAGCAGTTTAGGGAGAGCCTACGAGCAGTACTTC
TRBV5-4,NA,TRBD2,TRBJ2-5,CASSLTSGGAETQYF,TGTGCCAGCAGCTTGACTAGCGGGGGGGCGGAGACCCAGTACTTC
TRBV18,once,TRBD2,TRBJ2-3,CASSPAAGVDTQYF,TGTGCCAGCTCACCTGCTGCGGGGGTAGATACGCAGTATTTT
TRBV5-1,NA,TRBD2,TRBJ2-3,CASSFTGGSTDTQYF,TGCGCCAGCAGCTTTACGGGAGGTAGCACAGATACGCAGTATTTT
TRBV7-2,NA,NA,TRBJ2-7,CASSLGQGHAYEQYF,TGTGCCAGCAGCTTAGGGCAGGGTCATGCCTACGAGCAGTACTTC
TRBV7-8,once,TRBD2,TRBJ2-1,CASSFSSGIYNEQFF,TGTGCCAGCAGCTTCTCTAGCGGGATATACAATGAGCAGTTCTTC
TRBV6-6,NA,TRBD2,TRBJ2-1,CASRTGGNYNEQFF,TGTGCCAGCAGAACGGGGGGGAACTACAATGAGCAGTTCTTC
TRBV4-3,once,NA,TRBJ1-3,CASSQDIPVFGNTIYF,TGCGCCAGCAGCCAAGATATCCCGGTCTTTGGAAACACCATATATTTT
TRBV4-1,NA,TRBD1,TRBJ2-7,CASSQMTGDEQYF,TGCGCCAGCAGCCAGATGACAGGGGACGAGCAGTACTTC
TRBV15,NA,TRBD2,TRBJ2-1,CATSSPDGTSGEYFNNEQFF,TGTGCCACCAGCAGTCCTGATGGAACTAGCGGCGAATACTTTAACAATGAGCAGTTCTTC
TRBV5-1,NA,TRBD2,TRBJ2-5,CASSLRGEQETQYF,TGCGCCAGTTCACTACGGGGGGAGCAAGAGACCCAGTACTTC
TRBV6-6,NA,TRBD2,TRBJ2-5,CASSPLAGGQETQYF,TGTGCCAGCAGCCCACTAGCGGGGGGCCAAGAGACCCAGTACTTC
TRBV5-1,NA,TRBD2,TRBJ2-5,CASSPGLAGGPGREETQYF,TGCGCCAGCAGCCCGGGACTAGCGGGGGGGCCAGGAAGGGAGGAGACCCAGTACTTC
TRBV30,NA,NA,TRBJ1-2,CAWSPLGLGERSYGYTF,TGTGCCTGGAGTCCTCTGGGTTTAGGAGAACGAAGCTATGGCTACACCTTC